The 2 T cell receptor beta chains below all came from one sample that was sequenced in a study of identifying expanded T cells in peripheral blood. Produced via immunoSEQ multiplex PCR; TCRdb's table is partial and in-frame only. The repertoire holds about 98,000 clones, 88% seen once, with around an eighth in the top ten. The sequenced sample was blood. These receptors came from a person aged 18 to 75 in good health.

The J gene is TRBJ2-5, the V gene TRBV7-3; TRBD1 agrees at 11 bases. This CDR3 contains 14 residues. Germline trimming cut 4 bases from V and 6 bases from J; bases unmatched to any gene: 4. Germline-derived CDR1 and CDR2 are SGHTA and FQGTGA. The chain's CDR3 is CASSWTGGSKTQYF. The CDR3 coding sequence is TGTGCCAGCAGCTGGACAGGGGGCAGTAAGACCCAGTACTTC.

This clone is a singleton in its sample. The chain recombines TRBV9 with TRBJ2-7; TRBD2 aligns across 7 bases. This CDR3 spans 13 amino acids. Germline loops: CDR1 SGDLS, CDR2 YYNGEE. The V and J ends lost 4 bases and 5 bases, in that order; junction bases with no gene match: 6. CDR3 DNA sequence: TGTGCCAGCAGCACGCGACTAGCAAACGAGCAGTACTTC. Protein: CASSTRLANEQYF.